This T cell receptor beta chain was captured by sequencing in a study of OX40 agonist ivuxolimab in advanced cancers. Study context: An agonistic anti-OX40 (CD134) antibody, ivuxolimab, was used to treat the patients. Dosing consisted of intravenous ivuxolimab at 0.01 to 10 mg/kg every 2 weeks. Males comprised roughly four fifths of the group, whose mean age was approximately 60 years (range about 23 to 80). Study-level results: Among expanded peripheral T cells, antigen specificity went undetermined.

With 7 bases clipped from V and 2 bases from J, the junction kept 11 bases outside the gene matches. CDR3 length: 15 amino acids. Germline V lookup: CDR1 MDHEN, CDR2 SYDVKM. Notes on this clone: The antigen is unknown.

Data came from immunoSEQ multiplex PCR; TCRdb stores just in-frame clones and leaves some out. The data contain over 45,000 clones, nearly 95% of them singletons. This receptor was identified in an adult with an advanced solid tumor such as melanoma, head and neck, liver or kidney cancer. The gene calls are TRBV28 and TRBJ2-7; TRBD1 agrees at 7 bases. The sample here was CD4+ or CD8+ T cells sorted from blood, taken in a trial of the OX40 agonist ivuxolimab. The CDR3, as DNA: TGTGCCAGCAAGGACAGGATATCCACTACCTACGAGCAGTACTTC. Its protein product is CASKDRISTTYEQYF.